One and the same sample provided the 27 T cell receptor beta chains below, sequenced in a study of response to subunit inactivated influenza vaccine. Via MiXCR, TCRdb re-called the RT-PCR reads, giving one row per CDR3 protein. In the table there are about 700,000 distinct CDR3 sequences, about 14% of which are singletons. The sample consisted of PBMCs from blood, taken 14 to 15 days before vaccination. These receptor sequences come from a man aged 45-60 years who received an inactivated influenza vaccine.

The chain carries TRBV28 and TRBJ2-3; tentative D call: TRBD2 (5 bases). With 2 bases removed from V and 0 bases from J, the gap between germline ends came to 9 bases. Germline CDR1 and CDR2: MDHEN and SYDVKM. The CDR3 consists of 15 residues. This chain's CDR3 is CASSLIASSTDTQYF. As DNA, the CDR3 is TGTGCCAGCAGTTTAATAGCGAGTAGCACAGATACGCAGTATTTT. Full variable domain (outside the CDR3, taken from reference TRBV28 and TRBJ2-3): DVKVTQSSRYLVKRTGEKVFLECVQDMDHENMFWYRQDPGLGLRLIYFSYDVKMKEKGDIPEGYSVSREKKERFSLILESASTNQTSMYLCASSLIASSTDTQYFGPGTRLTVL.

V and J are TRBV7-2 and TRBJ2-2; D possibly corresponds to TRBD1 (6 bases). Trimming shortened V by 5 bases and J by 5 bases, and 12 bases separated the two germline ends. Germline lookup yields CDR1 SGHTA and CDR2 FQGNSA. This CDR3 has 14 residues. This chain's CDR3 is CASSPGTRTGELFF. In DNA, the CDR3 is TGTGCCAGCAGCCCCGGGACAAGAACCGGGGAGCTGTTTTTT.

In its sample, this clonotype was seen a few times. V and J are TRBV5-1 and TRBJ2-1; a possible D gene is TRBD1 (6 bases). Germline assignment: CDR1 SGHRS and CDR2 YFSETQ. V was pared by 3 bases and J by 7 bases, with 11 bases between. This CDR3 has 13 residues. The CDR3 here is CASSYGQSNEQFF. The CDR3 nucleotides are TGCGCCAGCAGCTACGGACAGAGTAATGAGCAGTTCTTC.

The CDR3 protein is CASSAGQGSRDTQYF. CDR3 bases: TGTGCCAGCAGCGCAGGACAGGGGTCCCGGGATACGCAGTATTTT. V gene TRBV7-9 combines with J gene TRBJ2-3; TRBD1 agrees at 9 bases. With V trimmed by 5 bases and J by 6 bases, 9 bases remained unmatched. CDR1 is SEHNR, CDR2 FQNEAQ, per germline (reference sequence). The CDR3 runs to 15 residues.

This clonotype has more than one count but fewer than ten. The chain combines TRBV11-2 with TRBJ2-5, with TRBD1 identical over 7 bases. In germline, CDR1 is SGHAT, CDR2 FQNNGV. There are 15 residues in the CDR3. The V segment lost 5 bases and the J segment 2 bases; nucleotides outside the gene matches: 8. The CDR3 DNA follows: TGTGCCAGCAGCCCTACCGGGACAGCACAAGAGACCCAGTACTTC. This translates into CASSPTGTAQETQYF.

This clonotype was picked up many times. The chain has TRBV29-1 and TRBJ2-7, with D perhaps matching TRBD1 (5 bases). Germline V gives CDR1 SQVTM, CDR2 ANQGSEA. Deletions cut 4 bases from V and 7 bases from J, with 14 bases between. This CDR3 spans 12 amino acids. The CDR3 DNA reads as TGCAGCGTTGGCCGGCAGGGTGGGGAGCAGTACTTC. It is translated as CSVGRQGGEQYF.

This clonotype turned up a few times. The chain carries TRBV7-2 and TRBJ2-7; a weak D match, TRBD1 (6 bases). Deletions cut 4 bases from V and 4 bases from J, with 11 bases between. The CDR3 is 13 residues long. Per germline, CDR1 SGHTA and CDR2 FQGNSA. The DNA of the CDR3 is TGTGCCAGCAGCTACGTACAGGGTTACGAGCAGTACTTC. Protein: CASSYVQGYEQYF.

This rearrangement joins TRBV28 to TRBJ1-2, with D perhaps matching TRBD1 (6 bases). CDR1 is MDHEN, CDR2 SYDVKM, per germline. The CDR3 sequence is 13 residues long. V dropped 8 bases and J dropped 2 bases, with 12 bases sitting between them. The CDR3 here is CASGLTGNYGYTF. The CDR3 coding sequence is TGTGCCAGCGGGTTGACAGGAAACTATGGCTACACCTTC.

The chain recombines TRBV13 with TRBJ1-2; D ambiguous. V lost 5 bases and J 5 bases, leaving 3 bases between the germline ends. The V gene's germline CDR1 is PRHDT and CDR2 FYEKMQ (reference sequence). CDR3 length: 10 amino acids. The CDR3 bases are TGTGCCAGCAGCACATATGGCTACACCTTC. Protein sequence: CASSTYGYTF.

Ten or more counts support this clonotype. CDR3 region: CASSVGTGLQETQYF. The CDR3 DNA is TGTGCCAGCAGTGTAGGGACAGGGCTCCAAGAGACCCAGTACTTC. J is TRBJ2-5 and V is TRBV28, with 9 bases matching TRBD1. This CDR3 has 15 amino acids. The germline V gene has CDR1 MDHEN and CDR2 SYDVKM. V lost 5 bases and J lost 1; bases outside the gene matches: 5. Together with reference TRBV28 and TRBJ2-5, the CDR3 gives the full variable domain: DVKVTQSSRYLVKRTGEKVFLECVQDMDHENMFWYRQDPGLGLRLIYFSYDVKMKEKGDIPEGYSVSREKKERFSLILESASTNQTSMYLCASSVGTGLQETQYFGPGTRLLVL.

The gene calls are TRBV12-3 or TRBV12-4 and TRBJ2-5; a weak D match, TRBD2 (5 bases). V shed 4 bases and J shed 2 bases, with 14 bases lying between them. CDR3 length: 15 amino acids. CDR3 amino acids: CASSSGGPGQETQYF. In nucleotides, the CDR3 is TGTGCCAGCAGTTCGGGCGGGCCCGGTCAAGAGACCCAGTACTTC.

The rearrangement uses TRBV2 and TRBJ2-7; TRBD1 matches 11 bases. CDR3 length: 15 amino acids. V gave up 6 bases and J gave up 3 bases; unmatched junction bases: 7. From germline, CDR1 is SNHLY and CDR2 FYNNEI. The CDR3 spells CASRRGQGANYEQYF. Written as DNA, the CDR3 is TGTGCCAGCAGACGCGGACAGGGGGCAAACTACGAGCAGTACTTC.

There are a few counts of this clonotype. The chain has TRBV29-1 and TRBJ2-3, with D tentatively TRBD1 or TRBD2 (5 bases each). The CDR3 contains 13 residues. Germline lookup yields CDR1 SQVTM and CDR2 ANQGSEA. Deletions cut 4 bases from V and 2 bases from J, with 10 bases between. CDR3 loop: CSVGRGYTDTQYF. CDR3 DNA: TGCAGCGTTGGTCGGGGCTACACAGATACGCAGTATTTT.

In this sample, this clonotype turned up many times. The chain is built from TRBV10-3 and TRBJ2-4; TRBD1 agrees at 7 bases. Germline V gene data show CDR1 as ENHRY and CDR2 as SYGVKD. Unmatched junction bases numbered 3, after V lost 8 bases and J lost 5 bases. The CDR3 is 12 residues long. CDR3 DNA: TGTGCCATCGGTGGACAGGAAAACATTCAGTACTTC. Translating it yields CAIGGQENIQYF.

The chain combines TRBV18 with TRBJ2-3; D not resolved. Trimming removed 3 bases at V and 0 bases at J, with 10 bases between. The CDR3 is made up of 15 amino acids. Looked up from germline, CDR1 is KGHSH and CDR2 is LQKENI. The CDR3 nucleotides read TGTGCCAGCTCACCCCTCGGGCTAAGCACAGATACGCAGTATTTT. It translates to CASSPLGLSTDTQYF.

The chain is built from TRBV11-2 and TRBJ2-4; 7 nucleotides match TRBD1. The CDR3 is 16 amino acids. V was clipped by 4 bases and J by 0 bases; unmatched bases: 6. Germline V gene lookup returns CDR1 SGHAT and CDR2 FQNNGV. As DNA, the CDR3 is TGTGCCAGCAGCTGGGACAGCTCATTAGCCAAAAACATTCAGTACTTC. This sequence encodes CASSWDSSLAKNIQYF.

This clonotype showed up just a few times. The chain combines TRBV20-1 with TRBJ1-6, with 9 bases fitting TRBD1. Looked up from germline, CDR1 is DFQATT and CDR2 is SNEGSKA (reference sequence). CDR3 length: 16 residues. The V and J ends lost 6 bases and 7 bases, in that order; junction bases with no gene match: 13. The CDR3 DNA reads TGCAGTGCAAAAACCGGACAGGGGAGATGGAATTCACCCCTCCACTTT. Amino acids: CSAKTGQGRWNSPLHF.

The chain employs TRBV20-1 and TRBJ2-1; the match to TRBD2 covers 13 bases. V gave up 5 bases and J gave up 5 bases; unmatched junction bases: 6. The CDR3 loop spans 15 amino acids. Germline V gene lookup returns CDR1 DFQATT and CDR2 SNEGSKA (reference sequence). CDR3 region: CSALLTSGRDNEQFF. CDR3 bases: TGCAGTGCTTTACTTACTAGCGGGAGGGACAATGAGCAGTTCTTC.

A few counts support this clonotype. Sequence at one end of the junction differs from germline and may be a read error. V is TRBV4-3 and J is TRBJ2-2, with D possibly being TRBD1 or TRBD2 (5 bases each). CDR3 length: 16 amino acids. Germline V CDR1 and CDR2: LGHNA, YSLEER. The DNA for the CDR3 is TGCGCCAGCAGACAAGAGGGGCTCAGGTTAACAGGGGAGCTGTTTTTT. Translating gives CASRQEGLRLTGELFF.

The chain is built from TRBV30 and TRBJ2-3; D may correspond to TRBD1 or TRBD2 (7 bases each). The CDR3 contains 15 residues. Germline CDR1 reads GTSNPN; CDR2 reads SVGIG (reference sequence). V shed 2 bases and J shed 1 base, with 13 bases lying between them. CDR3 region: CAWSQGGGRTDTQYF. CDR3 coding DNA: TGTGCCTGGAGTCAGGGAGGGGGCCGCACAGATACGCAGTATTTT.

This clonotype showed up just a few times. The rearrangement uses TRBV20-1 and TRBJ2-5, with D uncertain. The CDR3 runs to 14 residues. Trimming removed 0 bases from V and 2 bases from J, with 10 bases in between. Germline V gene data show CDR1 as DFQATT and CDR2 as SNEGSKA (reference sequence). The CDR3 is CSAREARPQETQYF. CDR3 sequence (DNA): TGCAGTGCTAGAGAGGCGCGGCCTCAAGAGACCCAGTACTTC.

This clonotype was picked up a small number of times. The chain employs TRBV4-1 and TRBJ2-1; 8 bases agree with TRBD1. Trimming cost V 4 bases and J 6 bases; bases outside gene matches: 14. The CDR3 sequence is 17 residues long. Per the germline V gene, CDR1 is MGHRA and CDR2 is YSYEKL. The CDR3 DNA sequence: TGCGCCAGCAGCCTCACCCCCCAGGGGGCCGGGGGCAATGAGCAGTTCTTC. It codes for CASSLTPQGAGGNEQFF.

In its sample, this clonotype was seen a few times. This chain uses TRBV11-2 with TRBJ2-3, with unresolved D. Germline values: CDR1 SGHAT, CDR2 FQNNGV. The CDR3 extends over 14 amino acids. Between the trimmed V and J ends, which lost 3 bases and 6 bases, there was a span of 13 bases. The CDR3 sequence is CASSLGNNGDTQYF. The CDR3 DNA follows: TGTGCCAGCAGCTTGGGGAATAACGGGGATACGCAGTATTTT.

This clonotype has at least ten counts. The rearrangement uses TRBV5-1 and TRBJ1-1; 8 nucleotides match TRBD1. The V segment lost 0 bases and the J segment 11 bases; nucleotides outside the gene matches: 6. The CDR3 covers 13 residues. Germline lookup yields CDR1 SGHRS and CDR2 YFSETQ. CDR3 DNA: TGCGCCAGCAGCTTGGGCGACAGGGGAGAGGCTTTCTTT. Translated, it gives CASSLGDRGEAFF.

J is TRBJ1-1 and V is TRBV4-2; possibly TRBD1 for D (6 bases). The length of the CDR3 is 15 residues. From germline, CDR1 is LGHNA and CDR2 YNFKEQ. V was trimmed by 0 bases and J by 5 bases, leaving 13 bases between them. The CDR3 loop reads CASSQDTGLGTEAFF. In DNA form, the CDR3 reads TGTGCCAGCAGCCAAGATACAGGGTTGGGGACTGAAGCTTTCTTT.

The chain links TRBV20-1 to TRBJ2-1; weak D call: TRBD1 (8 bases). The ends were cut back, 5 bases at V and 9 bases at J, with 20 bases in the middle. The CDR3 has 14 residues. Germline-derived CDR1 and CDR2 are DFQATT and SNEGSKA (reference sequence). Here the CDR3 DNA reads TGCAGTGCTGGGGGGGCAGGACAGGGCTCTGAGCAGTTCTTC. This encodes CSAGGAGQGSEQFF.

This clonotype was seen many times. V is TRBV12-3 or TRBV12-4 and J is TRBJ2-3; D remains unclear. The CDR3 runs to 12 residues. V was pared by 4 bases and J by 3 bases, with 5 bases between. The CDR3 coding sequence is TGTGCCAGCAGTTCATTAACAGATACGCAGTATTTT. Its translation: CASSSLTDTQYF.